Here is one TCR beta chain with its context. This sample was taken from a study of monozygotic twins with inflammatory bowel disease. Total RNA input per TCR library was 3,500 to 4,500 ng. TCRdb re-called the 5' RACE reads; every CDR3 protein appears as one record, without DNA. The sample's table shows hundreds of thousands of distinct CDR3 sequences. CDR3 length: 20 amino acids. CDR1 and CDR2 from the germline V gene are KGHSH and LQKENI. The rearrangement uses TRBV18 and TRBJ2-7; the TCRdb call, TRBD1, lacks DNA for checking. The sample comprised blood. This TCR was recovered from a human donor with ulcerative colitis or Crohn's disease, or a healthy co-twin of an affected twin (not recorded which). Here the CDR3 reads CASSPNPPGQGAPNSYEQYF. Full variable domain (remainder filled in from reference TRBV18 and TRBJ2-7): NAGVMQNPRHLVRRRGQEARLRCSPMKGHSHVYWYRQLPEEGLKFMVYLQKENIIDESGMPKERFSAEFPKEGPSILRIQQVVRGDSAAYFCASSPNPPGQGAPNSYEQYFGPGTRLTVT.